Below, 28 T cell receptor beta chains from the same sample are listed, as sequenced in a study of human T cells and chemical hapten exposure. TCRdb passed the 5' RACE reads through MiXCR, listing each CDR3 protein once. This sample has more than 140,000 distinct CDR3 sequences, with around 4% found just once. Total RNA was isolated from whole blood that had not been fractionated. Source of these receptors: a female donor in good health.

The V and J genes are TRBV18 and TRBJ1-1, with 8 bases fitting TRBD1. After removal of 3 bases from V and 6 bases from J, the junction contained 3 bases not matched to a gene. From germline, CDR1 is KGHSH and CDR2 LQKENI. The CDR3 totals 13 residues. CDR3 in amino acids: CASSPDRAAEAFF. DNA for the CDR3: TGTGCCAGCTCACCGGACAGGGCGGCTGAAGCTTTCTTT.

In the case of this clonotype: A read error is likely, as this CDR3 ends without the conserved phenylalanine or tryptophan. The chain links TRBV7-6 to TRBJ2-3, with D tentatively TRBD2 (5 bases). CDR3 size: 13 residues. V gave up 1 base and J gave up 5 bases, with 7 bases separating them. Germline V CDR1 and CDR2: SGHVS, FNYEAQ. CDR3 nucleotide sequence: TGTGCCAGCAGCTTAGATGAGGGAGATACGCAGTATTCT. It codes for CASSLDEGDTQYS.

This clonotype appeared many times. The V and J genes are TRBV15 and TRBJ1-4; 10 bases line up with TRBD1. V shed 5 bases and J 6 bases; nucleotides not matched to a gene: 6. The germline gives CDR1 LNHNV, CDR2 YYDKDF (reference sequence). CDR3 length: 15 residues. Here the CDR3 reads CATSLDRGWDEKLFF. CDR3 DNA sequence: TGTGCCACCAGCTTGGACAGGGGGTGGGATGAAAAACTGTTTTTT.

This clonotype was seen many times. The J gene is TRBJ2-5, the V gene TRBV5-6, with no clear D. Trimming removed 4 bases at V and 5 bases at J, with 9 bases between. Looked up from germline, CDR1 is SGHDT and CDR2 is YYEEEE. The CDR3 has 12 residues. The CDR3 DNA reads as TGTGCCAGCAGCCTCGGGCTTGAGACCCAGTACTTC. As protein: CASSLGLETQYF.

This clonotype was counted many times. V usage is TRBV7-3 and J usage is TRBJ1-6; TRBD1 might be the D (5 bases). Germline CDR1 reads SGHTA; CDR2 reads FQGTGA. This CDR3 is built from 15 residues. The V gene lost 6 bases and the J gene lost 7 bases, with 16 bases spanning the gap. In DNA, the CDR3 is TGTGCCAGCAGGCTCTCGGGGGTTGGCAATTCACCCCTCCACTTT. It specifies CASRLSGVGNSPLHF.

This clonotype has only one observation. This may be a read error, as it is one base from a much larger clone. This chain uses TRBV3-1 with TRBJ1-2; 7 bases align to TRBD1. The J segment lost 12 bases and the V segment lost 4 bases, leaving 14 bases of the junction unmatched. Germline loops: CDR1 LGHDT, CDR2 YNNKEL (reference sequence). The CDR3 spans 14 residues. The CDR3 nucleotides read TGTGCCAGCAGCCTCCGGGACAGAGGGATCGGCGACACCTTC. Translated, it gives CASSLRDRGIGDTF.

This clonotype came up many times. This chain links TRBV18 with TRBJ2-5; D unresolved. Germline assignment: CDR1 KGHSH and CDR2 LQKENI. This CDR3 has 12 amino acids. V was trimmed by 3 bases and J by 6 bases, leaving 8 bases between them. This CDR3 reads CASSPGSQTQYF. CDR3 bases: TGTGCCAGCTCACCTGGTTCCCAGACCCAGTACTTC.

V and J are TRBV7-2 and TRBJ2-6, with a tentative D call TRBD1 (6 bases). CDR3 length: 15 residues. V shed 5 bases and J shed 1 base, with 9 bases lying between them. Germline V lookup: CDR1 SGHTA, CDR2 FQGNSA. The CDR3 region has the DNA TGTGCCAGCAGCCCGCAGGGGTCTGGGGCCAACGTCCTGACTTTC. Protein: CASSPQGSGANVLTF.

This clonotype was counted many times. This chain uses TRBV6-1 with TRBJ2-3; possibly TRBD1 or TRBD2 for D (6 bases each). Looked up from germline, CDR1 is MNHNS and CDR2 is SASEGT. V was clipped by 7 bases and J by 0 bases, with 11 bases between them. This CDR3 contains 14 residues. Written as DNA, the CDR3 is TGTGCCAGCAAGACGGGGGCGAGCACAGATACGCAGTATTTT. Translation: CASKTGASTDTQYF.

This clonotype has a count of ten or more. The chain recombines TRBV6-2 or TRBV6-3 with TRBJ1-2; a possible D gene is TRBD1 (6 bases). The germline V gene has CDR1 MNHEY and CDR2 SVGEGT. The V and J ends lost 4 bases and 4 bases respectively, with 13 bases between them. There are 14 residues in the CDR3. This chain's CDR3 is CASSLRDRTYGYTF. In DNA, the CDR3 is TGTGCCAGCAGTTTACGCGACAGGACCTATGGCTACACCTTC.

Note on this clonotype: A much larger clone lies one base from this, so it may be a read error. V usage is TRBV3-1 and J usage is TRBJ1-6; D is ambiguous. V lost 4 bases and J 9 bases, leaving 10 bases between the germline ends. CDR3 length: 13 amino acids. The germline CDR1 and CDR2 sequences are LGHDT and YNNKEL (reference sequence). The CDR3 DNA reads as TGTGCCAGCAGCCGCGGACGACTTTCACCCCTCCACTTT. Encoded protein: CASSRGRLSPLHF.

This clonotype occurred a few times. The chain joins TRBV7-9 to TRBJ2-3, with unresolved D. Germline-derived CDR1 and CDR2 are SEHNR and FQNEAQ (reference sequence). V lost 6 bases to trimming and J lost 4 bases, with 17 bases between them. The CDR3 is 15 amino acids. The CDR3 DNA follows: TGTGCCAGCAGTCCGACCCCGACGGGTGCAGATACGCAGTATTTT. Translating it yields CASSPTPTGADTQYF.

A few counts support this clonotype. The V call is TRBV9, the J call TRBJ2-7; tentatively, D is TRBD1 (6 bases). The V end was cut by 0 bases, the J end by 2 bases, with 12 bases between. The CDR3 consists of 15 residues. The germline V gene has CDR1 SGDLS and CDR2 YYNGEE. This CDR3 reads CASSVDVTGTYEQYF. CDR3 nucleotide sequence: TGTGCCAGCAGCGTAGATGTGACAGGTACCTACGAGCAGTACTTC.

This clonotype was detected many times. V usage is TRBV4-3 and J usage is TRBJ2-1; 12 bases are a match to TRBD2. The CDR3 runs 17 residues. The V segment lost 4 bases and the J segment 7 bases; nucleotides outside the gene matches: 11. Germline V gene sequence: CDR1 LGHNA, CDR2 YSLEER. The CDR3 region has the DNA TGCGCCAGCAGCCGGGGATCCGGACTAGCGGGGAAGAATGAGCAGTTCTTC. This sequence encodes CASSRGSGLAGKNEQFF.

This clonotype was counted many times. The CDR3 DNA reads as TGTGCCAGCAGCTGGAGCGGGGGGCCCTATTCCCGCCCGAGCACAGATACGCAGTATTTT. Translating gives CASSWSGGPYSRPSTDTQYF. The chain employs TRBV7-9 and TRBJ2-3; 9 bases map to TRBD2. This CDR3 is 20 amino acids long. J gave up 0 bases and V 4 bases, and 17 bases lay outside the gene matches. Germline values: CDR1 SEHNR, CDR2 FQNEAQ (reference sequence).

This clonotype was counted many times. The gene calls are TRBV29-1 and TRBJ1-1, with D perhaps matching TRBD1 (5 bases). Germline-derived CDR1 and CDR2 are SQVTM and ANQGSEA. This CDR3 is built from 13 residues. The V end was cut by 6 bases, the J end by 3 bases, with 14 bases between. The CDR3 sequence: CSVVTVVYTEAFF. The CDR3 DNA reads as TGCAGCGTAGTGACAGTGGTGTACACTGAAGCTTTCTTT.

The gene calls are TRBV6-4 and TRBJ2-3, with TRBD1 matching over 8 bases. Germline V lookup: CDR1 MRHNA, CDR2 SNTAGT. The CDR3 consists of 12 residues. V shed 7 bases and J 9 bases; nucleotides not matched to a gene: 6. Here the CDR3 DNA reads TGTGCCAGCAATACCGGGACAGGAACGCAGTATTTT. This codes for CASNTGTGTQYF.

The V call is TRBV5-8, the J call TRBJ2-3; D uncertain. Germline lookup yields CDR1 SGHTS and CDR2 YDEGEE. Trimming stripped 1 base from V and 8 bases from J, with 14 bases between. The CDR3 totals 14 residues. For the CDR3, the DNA is TGTGCCAGCAGCTTGCCCTCCCTTGTGGGTACGCAGTATTTT. Translated: CASSLPSLVGTQYF.

This clonotype was detected many times. The chain joins TRBV5-1 to TRBJ2-1; D possibly matches TRBD1 or TRBD2 (5 bases each). Trimming stripped 4 bases from V and 0 bases from J, with 14 bases between. Germline lookup yields CDR1 SGHRS and CDR2 YFSETQ. The CDR3 sequence is 16 residues long. CDR3 residues: CASSPQAGSSYNEQFF. CDR3 in DNA: TGCGCCAGCAGCCCCCAGGCAGGGAGCTCCTACAATGAGCAGTTCTTC.

At least ten counts were recorded for this clonotype. The V gene is TRBV19, the J gene TRBJ2-1; 11 nucleotides align to TRBD1. Germline lookup yields CDR1 LNHDA and CDR2 SQIVND (reference sequence). This CDR3 spans 15 amino acids. V was clipped by 3 bases and J by 6 bases; unmatched bases: 4. CDR3 protein: CASSMGGTGGNEQFF. CDR3 in DNA: TGTGCCAGTAGTATGGGCGGGACAGGGGGCAATGAGCAGTTCTTC.

This clonotype was detected a few times. The chain has TRBV7-2 and TRBJ2-1; D gene ambiguous. CDR1 is SGHTA, CDR2 FQGNSA, per germline. The CDR3 totals 14 residues. Trimming cost V 1 base and J 6 bases, with 10 bases left between them. DNA for the CDR3: TGTGCCAGCAGCTTAGATTCTGCACCCAATGAGCAGTTCTTC. Its translation: CASSLDSAPNEQFF.

A note on this clonotype: A much larger clone lies one base from this, so it may be a read error. The rearrangement uses TRBV7-2 and TRBJ1-2; D is possibly TRBD1 (5 bases). Germline CDR1 is SGHTA and CDR2 is FQGNSA. The CDR3 extends over 14 amino acids. The CDR3 region is CASSLGGSPYGFTF. The CDR3 DNA reads TGTGCCAGCAGCTTAGGGGGCAGTCCCTATGGCTTCACCTTC.

This clonotype was observed many times. The chain joins TRBV7-9 to TRBJ2-3; 8 bases are a match to TRBD1. This CDR3 comprises 16 residues. Germline values: CDR1 SEHNR, CDR2 FQNEAQ (reference sequence). J lost 4 bases, V lost 10 bases, and 16 bases had no gene match. The DNA for the CDR3 is TGTGCCATCCCCATTCCCGGACAGGGCTCTCCAGATACGCAGTATTTT. Translating it yields CAIPIPGQGSPDTQYF.

V gene TRBV5-1 combines with J gene TRBJ2-1; D may be TRBD2 (6 bases). CDR3 length equals 12 residues. The V gene lost 5 bases and the J gene lost 8 bases, with 11 bases spanning the gap. Germline V lookup: CDR1 SGHRS, CDR2 YFSETQ. The CDR3 nucleotides are TGCGCCAGCAGGCGGGGTGTGGATGAGCAGTTCTTC. Translated: CASRRGVDEQFF.

About this clonotype: A much larger clonotype is one base distant, so this may be a read error. CDR3 sequence reads: CASSRLAGYTGELFF. The CDR3 bases are TGTGCCAGCAGCCGACTAGCGGGGTACACCGGGGAGCTGTTTTTT. The chain combines TRBV7-2 with TRBJ2-2; 11 bases are a match to TRBD2. Germline V gene data show CDR1 as SGHTA and CDR2 as FQGNSA. The CDR3 runs 15 residues. V lost 5 bases, J lost 3 bases, and 2 bases stayed unmatched.

This clonotype was observed many times. The chain carries TRBV20-1 and TRBJ1-6, with 8 bases that match TRBD1. Germline V CDR1 and CDR2: DFQATT, SNEGSKA (reference sequence). V gave up 5 bases and J gave up 0 bases; unmatched junction bases: 6. CDR3 length: 16 residues. The CDR3 bases are TGCAGTGCTCCTAGACAGGGGAGCTCCTATAATTCACCCCTCCACTTT. Its protein product is CSAPRQGSSYNSPLHF.

The chain has TRBV29-1 and TRBJ2-7, with a possible D match to TRBD1 (5 bases). Looked up from germline, CDR1 is SQVTM and CDR2 is ANQGSEA. CDR3 length: 13 amino acids. V dropped 0 bases and J dropped 8 bases, with 14 bases sitting between them. The CDR3 nucleotides are TGCAGCGTTGAAGATGAGAACAGGCGGAAGCAGTACTTC. It is translated as CSVEDENRRKQYF.

This clonotype occurred a few times. The chain has TRBV12-3 or TRBV12-4 and TRBJ1-2; perhaps TRBD1 as D (6 bases). Trimming cost V 3 bases and J 7 bases, with 12 bases left between them. The CDR3 extends over 13 amino acids. CDR3 bases: TGTGCCAGCAGTTTCTGGGGGGGCTCTGGCTACACCTTC. Translated: CASSFWGGSGYTF.